This TCR beta chain was identified during a study of T cells expressing NK-cell markers (dated by TCRdb to 2020 to 2022). Turning to the overall study: TCR beta-chain repertoires were profiled in sorted CD3+CD56+NKG2C+, CD3+CD56+NKG2C- and CD3+CD56-NKG2C+ T-cell subsets from several donors. Among the eight sequenced donors, only one was HCMV-seronegative, while the other seven were HCMV-seropositive. Randomly selected healthy volunteers, three men and five women, were used as the eight sequenced donors. Sequencing of the libraries produced 2 x 150 bp reads on Illumina HiSeq 2000/2500, MiSeq or NextSeq. Results the study describes overall, beyond this receptor: In several donors, the dominant CD3+CD56+NKG2C+ clonotypes were found to rank among the top 10 CD8+ clonotypes and to make up roughly 1.0-7.5% of CD8+ T cells. It remained unclear whether the expanded NKG2C-expressing T cell clones were specific for HCMV antigens. Those dominant clonotypes were again the most abundant among CD3+CD56-NKG2C+ cells in several donors, at roughly 25-65%.

CDR1 SGHRS and CDR2 YFSETQ are derived from the germline V gene. The CDR3 has 13 amino acids, counting the end cysteine and phenylalanine. Only the protein is on record. HCMV serostatus was determined by detecting HCMV-specific IgG in serum with a commercial ELISA kit. Ficoll density gradient centrifugation was used to isolate peripheral blood mononuclear cells from blood. TCRdb names Illumina HiSeq 2000 as the instrument used. 5'RACE template switching, by which a universal primer site and unique molecular identifiers were added, was used to make TCR beta cDNA libraries. cDNA synthesis was primed from the TCR beta constant segment and was followed by two successive PCR amplification steps. For the original study's pipeline: MIGEC was used to demultiplex reads and group the reads by UMI, and MiTCR was used to assemble and quantify clonotypes. To exclude erroneous sequences, any TCR cDNA sequence not supported by at least two reads was discarded. The tcR package was used for downstream repertoire analysis, and clonotypes were matched across fractions by CDR3 nucleotide sequence plus V segment. VDJmatch was used to annotate antigen specificity against VDJdb, with one amino acid substitution in CDR3 permitted. TCRdb reprocessed the reads; each CDR3 protein sequence makes one entry, and DNA is unavailable. These V and J calls rely on TCRdb rather than the paper's analysis. The sample's table covers approximately 380,000 distinct CDR3 sequences. The leading ten clones occupy 5.2% of the sample.

A remark on this clonotype: Its antigen is currently not known.

Recombination linked TRBV5-1 to TRBJ2-1; TCRdb selects TRBD2, and the lack of DNA leaves this call unchecked. The clonotype was recovered from a man aged 18-75 years in good health. Material for sequencing was blood T cells: a sorted CD56 or NKG2C T cell subset, CD4+ or CD8+ T cells, or bulk PBMC T cells (not recorded which). The CDR3 sequence is CASSFLATNEQFF.